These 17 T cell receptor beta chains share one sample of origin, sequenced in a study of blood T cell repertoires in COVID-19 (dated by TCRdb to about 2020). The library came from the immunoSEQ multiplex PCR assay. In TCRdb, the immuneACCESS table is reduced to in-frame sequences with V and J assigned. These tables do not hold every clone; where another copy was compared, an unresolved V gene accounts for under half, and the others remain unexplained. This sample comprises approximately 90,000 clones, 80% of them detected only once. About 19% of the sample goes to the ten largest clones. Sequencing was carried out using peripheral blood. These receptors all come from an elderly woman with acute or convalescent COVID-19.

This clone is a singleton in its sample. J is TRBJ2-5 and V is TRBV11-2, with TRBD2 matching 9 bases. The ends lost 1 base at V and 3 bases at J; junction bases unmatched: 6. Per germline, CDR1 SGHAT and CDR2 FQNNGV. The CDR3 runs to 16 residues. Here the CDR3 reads CASSLGSGGLEETQYF. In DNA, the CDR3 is TGTGCCAGCAGCTTAGGAAGCGGGGGGCTAGAAGAGACCCAGTACTTC.

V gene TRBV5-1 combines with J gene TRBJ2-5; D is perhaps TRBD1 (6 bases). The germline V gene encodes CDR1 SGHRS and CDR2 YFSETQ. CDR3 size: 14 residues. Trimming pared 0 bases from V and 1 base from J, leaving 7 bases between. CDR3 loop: CASSLVGAQETQYF. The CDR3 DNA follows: TGCGCCAGCAGCTTGGTGGGGGCCCAAGAGACCCAGTACTTC.

CDR3 nucleotides: TGTGCCAGTAGGACTGGACAGGGGTACACTGAAGCTTTCTTT. Translated, it gives CASRTGQGYTEAFF. J is TRBJ1-1 and V is TRBV19; the match to TRBD1 covers 9 bases. The trim removed 6 bases at V and 3 bases at J, leaving 5 bases unmatched. Germline assignment: CDR1 LNHDA and CDR2 SQIVND (reference sequence). The CDR3 covers 14 residues.

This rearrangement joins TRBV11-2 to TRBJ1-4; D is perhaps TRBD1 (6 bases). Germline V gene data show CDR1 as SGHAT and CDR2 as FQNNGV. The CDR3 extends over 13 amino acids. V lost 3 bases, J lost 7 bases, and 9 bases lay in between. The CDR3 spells CASSLGGREKLFF. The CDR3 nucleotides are TGTGCCAGCAGCTTGGGGGGGCGTGAAAAACTGTTTTTT. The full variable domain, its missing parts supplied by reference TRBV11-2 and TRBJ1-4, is EAGVAQSPRYKIIEKRQSVAFWCNPISGHATLYWYQQILGQGPKLLIQFQNNGVVDDSQLPKDRFSAERLKGVDSTLKIQPAKLEDSAVYLCASSLGGREKLFFGSGTQLSVL.

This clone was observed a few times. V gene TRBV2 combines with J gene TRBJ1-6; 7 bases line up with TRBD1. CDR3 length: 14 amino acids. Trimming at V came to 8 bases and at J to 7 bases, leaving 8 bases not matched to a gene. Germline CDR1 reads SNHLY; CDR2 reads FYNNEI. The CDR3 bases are TGTGCCAGCGGCTGGACAGGCATGAATTCACCCCTCCACTTT. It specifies CASGWTGMNSPLHF.

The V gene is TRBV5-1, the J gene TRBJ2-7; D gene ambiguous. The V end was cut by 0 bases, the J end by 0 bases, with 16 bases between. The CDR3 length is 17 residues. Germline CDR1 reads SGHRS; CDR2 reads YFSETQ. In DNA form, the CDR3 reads TGCGCCAGCAGCTTGGGGATTGGCGGTCCCATCTCCTACGAGCAGTACTTC. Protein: CASSLGIGGPISYEQYF. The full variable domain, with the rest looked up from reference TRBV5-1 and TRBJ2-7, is KAGVTQTPRYLIKTRGQQVTLSCSPISGHRSVSWYQQTPGQGLQFLFEYFSETQRNKGNFPGRFSGRQFSNSRSEMNVSTLELGDSALYLCASSLGIGGPISYEQYFGPGTRLTVT.

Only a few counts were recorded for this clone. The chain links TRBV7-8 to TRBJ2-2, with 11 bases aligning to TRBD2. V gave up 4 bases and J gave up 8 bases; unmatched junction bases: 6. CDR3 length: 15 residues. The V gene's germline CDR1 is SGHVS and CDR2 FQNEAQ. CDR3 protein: CASSSLAGGYGELFF. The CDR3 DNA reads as TGTGCCAGCAGCTCTTTAGCGGGAGGGTATGGGGAGCTGTTTTTT.

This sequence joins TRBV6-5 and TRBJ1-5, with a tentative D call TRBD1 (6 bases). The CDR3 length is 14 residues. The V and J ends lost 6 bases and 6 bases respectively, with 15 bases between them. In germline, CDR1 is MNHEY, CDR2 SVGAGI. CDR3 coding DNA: TGTGCCAGCAGACAAGGGGGGGAGGGTCAGCCCCAGCATTTT. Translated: CASRQGGEGQPQHF.

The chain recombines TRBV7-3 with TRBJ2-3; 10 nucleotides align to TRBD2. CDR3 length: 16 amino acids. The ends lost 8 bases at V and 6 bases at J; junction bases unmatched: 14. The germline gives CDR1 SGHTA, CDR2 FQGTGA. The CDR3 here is CASSPQLAGLMDTQYF. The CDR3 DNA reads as TGTGCCAGCTCCCCCCAACTAGCGGGACTCATGGATACGCAGTATTTT.

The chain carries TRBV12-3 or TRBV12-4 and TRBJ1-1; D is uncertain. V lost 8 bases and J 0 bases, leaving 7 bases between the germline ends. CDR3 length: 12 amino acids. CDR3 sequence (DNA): TGTGCCAGCGCTACCATGAACACTGAAGCTTTCTTT. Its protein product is CASATMNTEAFF.

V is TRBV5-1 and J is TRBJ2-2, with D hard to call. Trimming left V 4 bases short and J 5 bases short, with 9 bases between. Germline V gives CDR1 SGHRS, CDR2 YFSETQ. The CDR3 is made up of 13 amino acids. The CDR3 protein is CASSEPQTGELFF. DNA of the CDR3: TGCGCCAGCAGCGAACCGCAGACCGGGGAGCTGTTTTTT. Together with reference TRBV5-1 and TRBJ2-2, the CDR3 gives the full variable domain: KAGVTQTPRYLIKTRGQQVTLSCSPISGHRSVSWYQQTPGQGLQFLFEYFSETQRNKGNFPGRFSGRQFSNSRSEMNVSTLELGDSALYLCASSEPQTGELFFGEGSRLTVL.

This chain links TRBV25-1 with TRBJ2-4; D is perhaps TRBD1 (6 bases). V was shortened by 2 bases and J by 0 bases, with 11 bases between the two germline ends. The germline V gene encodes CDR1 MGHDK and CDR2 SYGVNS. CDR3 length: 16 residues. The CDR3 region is CASSEGGGLAKNIQYF. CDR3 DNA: TGTGCCAGCAGTGAAGGGGGCGGATTAGCCAAAAACATTCAGTACTTC.

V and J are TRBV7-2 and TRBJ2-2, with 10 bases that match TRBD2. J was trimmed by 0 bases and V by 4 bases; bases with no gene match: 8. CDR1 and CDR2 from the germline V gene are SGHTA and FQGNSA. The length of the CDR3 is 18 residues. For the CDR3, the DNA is TGTGCCAGCAGCTCGCGAGCGGGGGGGTTTTCGAACACCGGGGAGCTGTTTTTT. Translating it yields CASSSRAGGFSNTGELFF. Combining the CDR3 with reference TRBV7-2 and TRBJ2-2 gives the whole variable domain GAGVSQSPSNKVTEKGKDVELRCDPISGHTALYWYRQSLGQGLEFLIYFQGNSAPDKSGLPSDRFSAERTGGSVSTLTIQRTQQEDSAVYLCASSSRAGGFSNTGELFFGEGSRLTVL.

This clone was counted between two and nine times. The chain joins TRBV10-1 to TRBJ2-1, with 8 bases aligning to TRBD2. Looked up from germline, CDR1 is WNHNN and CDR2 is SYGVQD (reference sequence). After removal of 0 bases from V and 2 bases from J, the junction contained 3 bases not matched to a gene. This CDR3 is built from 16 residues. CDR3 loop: CASSESAGGAYNEQFF. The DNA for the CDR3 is TGCGCCAGCAGTGAGTCGGCGGGGGGAGCCTACAATGAGCAGTTCTTC.

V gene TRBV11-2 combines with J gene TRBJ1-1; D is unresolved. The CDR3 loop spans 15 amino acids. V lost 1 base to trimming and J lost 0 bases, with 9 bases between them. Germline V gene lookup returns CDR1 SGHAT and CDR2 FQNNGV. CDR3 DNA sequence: TGTGCCAGCAGCTTAGGCGGCCAATTGAACACTGAAGCTTTCTTT. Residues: CASSLGGQLNTEAFF. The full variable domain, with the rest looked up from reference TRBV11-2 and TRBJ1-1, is EAGVAQSPRYKIIEKRQSVAFWCNPISGHATLYWYQQILGQGPKLLIQFQNNGVVDDSQLPKDRFSAERLKGVDSTLKIQPAKLEDSAVYLCASSLGGQLNTEAFFGQGTRLTVV.

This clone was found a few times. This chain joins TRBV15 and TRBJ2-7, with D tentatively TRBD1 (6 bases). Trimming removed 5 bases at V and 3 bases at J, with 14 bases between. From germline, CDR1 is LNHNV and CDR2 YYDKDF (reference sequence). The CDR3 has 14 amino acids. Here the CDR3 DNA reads TGTGCCACCAGCTTCGGACAGTCCGTCTACGAGCAGTACTTC. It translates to CATSFGQSVYEQYF.

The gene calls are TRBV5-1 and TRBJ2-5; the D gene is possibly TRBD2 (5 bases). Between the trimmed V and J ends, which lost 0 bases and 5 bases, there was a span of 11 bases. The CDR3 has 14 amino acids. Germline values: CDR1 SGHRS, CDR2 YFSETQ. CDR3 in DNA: TGCGCCAGCAGCTTGGAATCGTGGACTGAGACCCAGTACTTC. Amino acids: CASSLESWTETQYF.